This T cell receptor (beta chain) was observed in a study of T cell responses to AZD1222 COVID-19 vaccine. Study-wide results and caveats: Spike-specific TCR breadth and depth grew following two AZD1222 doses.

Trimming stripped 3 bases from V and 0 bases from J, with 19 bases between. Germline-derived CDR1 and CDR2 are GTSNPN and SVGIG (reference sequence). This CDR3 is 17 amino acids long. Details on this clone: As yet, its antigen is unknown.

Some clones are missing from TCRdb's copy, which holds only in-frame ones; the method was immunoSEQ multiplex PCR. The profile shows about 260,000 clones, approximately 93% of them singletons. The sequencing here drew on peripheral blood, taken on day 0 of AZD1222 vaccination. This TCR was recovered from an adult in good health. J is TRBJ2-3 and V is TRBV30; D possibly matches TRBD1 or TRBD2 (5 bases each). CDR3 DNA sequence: TGTGCCTGGAGCCCCGACAAGGGACGGTGGAGCACAGATACGCAGTATTTT. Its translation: CAWSPDKGRWSTDTQYF.